These T cell receptor beta chains were read from a single sample in a study of blood T cell repertoires in COVID-19. Produced via immunoSEQ multiplex PCR; TCRdb's table is partial and in-frame only. The sample has about 190,000 clones; about 85% are singletons. The specimen sequenced was peripheral blood. The receptor set was obtained from a human donor in a cohort sampled during active COVID-19. Both conserved end residues are part of each CDR3. D genes are given only for firm matches. Part of the rows lack a size; the others show once, few, many or a class for expanded clones.

clone_size: once
v_call: TRBV2
j_call: TRBJ2-1
d_call: TRBD2
cdr3_nt: TGTGCCAGCAGTGAATTTAGCGGGAGCTACAATGAGCAGTTCTTC
cdr3_aa: CASSEFSGSYNEQFF

clone_size: .
v_call: TRBV7-6
j_call: TRBJ2-1
d_call: TRBD2
cdr3_nt: TGTGCCAGCAGCTCAAGCGGGGGCCTTTACAATGAGCAGTTCTTC
cdr3_aa: CASSSSGGLYNEQFF

clone_size: .
v_call: TRBV4-1
j_call: TRBJ2-7
d_call: .
cdr3_nt: TGCGCCAGCAGCCGCGGAGTGGAAGAGCAGTACTTC
cdr3_aa: CASSRGVEEQYF

clone_size: .
v_call: TRBV6-5
j_call: TRBJ2-3
d_call: .
cdr3_nt: TGTGCCAGCAGACGATCGACTCTCACAGATACGCAGTATTTT
cdr3_aa: CASRRSTLTDTQYF

clone_size: .
v_call: TRBV7-3
j_call: TRBJ2-3
d_call: TRBD2
cdr3_nt: TGTGCCAGCAGCGACCGGACTAGCGGGGCGGCTTCGGCGCAGTATTTT
cdr3_aa: CASSDRTSGAASAQYF

clone_size: .
v_call: TRBV9
j_call: TRBJ1-2
d_call: TRBD1
cdr3_nt: TGTGCCAGCAGCGCAGAGGACAGGGGTATGGGCTATGGCTACACCTTC
cdr3_aa: CASSAEDRGMGYGYTF

clone_size: .
v_call: TRBV4-1
j_call: TRBJ1-1
d_call: .
cdr3_nt: TGCGCCAGCAGCCGTACGTCTGGGGGCTTTGTGCGACAGGAGTGGACTGAAGCTTTCTTT
cdr3_aa: CASSRTSGGFVRQEWTEAFF

clone_size: .
v_call: TRBV27
j_call: TRBJ2-3
d_call: .
cdr3_nt: TGTGCCAGCAGGCGGGGAGAGGGGAAAGATACGCAGTATTTT
cdr3_aa: CASRRGEGKDTQYF

clone_size: .
v_call: TRBV5-1
j_call: TRBJ2-1
d_call: .
cdr3_nt: TGCGCCAGCAGCTTCCTAGGAGGCTCCTACAATGAGCAGTTCTTC
cdr3_aa: CASSFLGGSYNEQFF

clone_size: .
v_call: TRBV28
j_call: TRBJ2-7
d_call: .
cdr3_nt: TGTGCCAGCAGTTTATATACTCAGGGGCCATTCGTGGAGCAGTACTTC
cdr3_aa: CASSLYTQGPFVEQYF

clone_size: .
v_call: TRBV2
j_call: TRBJ2-1
d_call: TRBD1
cdr3_nt: TGTGCCAGCACTTGGGACAGCCTTTCCTACAATGAGCAGTTCTTC
cdr3_aa: CASTWDSLSYNEQFF

clone_size: .
v_call: TRBV27
j_call: TRBJ2-5
d_call: TRBD1
cdr3_nt: TGTGCCAGCAGTTCCTGGGACAGGCCAGAGACCCAGTACTTC
cdr3_aa: CASSSWDRPETQYF

clone_size: .
v_call: TRBV28
j_call: TRBJ1-5
d_call: .
cdr3_nt: TGTGCCAGCAGTTTTGTCCTCCACAGGGAAGGCAATCAGCCCCAGCATTTT
cdr3_aa: CASSFVLHREGNQPQHF

clone_size: few
v_call: TRBV9
j_call: TRBJ1-2
d_call: TRBD1
cdr3_nt: TGTGCCAGCAGCGTGACGGGACAGGGTGCCTATGGCTACACCTTC
cdr3_aa: CASSVTGQGAYGYTF

clone_size: .
v_call: TRBV30
j_call: TRBJ1-1
d_call: .
cdr3_nt: TGTGCCTGGAGTGCCAAAGACAGACGCACTGAAGCTTTCTTT
cdr3_aa: CAWSAKDRRTEAFF

clone_size: .
v_call: TRBV3-1/TRBV3-2
j_call: TRBJ1-1
d_call: TRBD1
cdr3_nt: TGTGCCAGCAGCCAAGAGACCCGGGACAGAGCTTTCTTT
cdr3_aa: CASSQETRDRAFF

clone_size: many
v_call: TRBV29-1
j_call: TRBJ1-2
d_call: .
cdr3_nt: TGCAGCGCCCCAGGGGTTGCGAACTATGGCTACACCTTC
cdr3_aa: CSAPGVANYGYTF

clone_size: .
v_call: TRBV19
j_call: TRBJ1-1
d_call: .
cdr3_nt: TGTGCCAGTACCCCACGGAGTTCTGGATTCATGAACACTGAAGCTTTCTTT
cdr3_aa: CASTPRSSGFMNTEAFF

clone_size: .
v_call: TRBV10-3
j_call: TRBJ2-5
d_call: .
cdr3_nt: TGTGCCATCAGTGCCGGCGGGGAGACCCAGTACTTC
cdr3_aa: CAISAGGETQYF

clone_size: .
v_call: TRBV5-1
j_call: TRBJ2-7
d_call: .
cdr3_nt: TGCGCCAGCAGCTTGGAGTCAGGGGCCTTCTACGAGCAGTACTTC
cdr3_aa: CASSLESGAFYEQYF

clone_size: .
v_call: TRBV10-3
j_call: TRBJ1-1
d_call: .
cdr3_nt: TGTGCCATCAGTGAGTCCGAGCGAGCTTTCTTT
cdr3_aa: CAISESERAFF

clone_size: once
v_call: TRBV19
j_call: TRBJ2-6
d_call: TRBD1
cdr3_nt: TGTGCCAGTAGTGACCCTCGGGGACAGCCTGGGGCCAACGTCCTGACTTTC
cdr3_aa: CASSDPRGQPGANVLTF

clone_size: .
v_call: TRBV9
j_call: TRBJ1-6
d_call: .
cdr3_nt: TGTGCCAGCAGCCCCAGCCATGGAGGGTATAATTCACCCCTCCACTTT
cdr3_aa: CASSPSHGGYNSPLHF

clone_size: once
v_call: TRBV9
j_call: TRBJ2-1
d_call: .
cdr3_nt: TGTGCCAGCAGCGTAGAGGTGACAGTCAATTTCAATGAGCAGTTCTTC
cdr3_aa: CASSVEVTVNFNEQFF

clone_size: .
v_call: TRBV15
j_call: TRBJ2-1
d_call: .
cdr3_nt: TGTGCCACCAGCAGAGAAGGAGGGAACTACAATGAGCAGTTCTTC
cdr3_aa: CATSREGGNYNEQFF